This is a list of T cell receptor beta chains from one sample in a study of cytomegalovirus exposure and HLA in healthy donors. Data came from immunoSEQ multiplex PCR; TCRdb stores just in-frame clones and leaves some out. The table includes 150,000 to 200,000 clones, 84% detected once. The material sequenced was PBMCs. These receptors originate from a man between 18 and 29 years old in good health and CMV-seronegative. Both conserved end residues are part of each CDR3. The order of the fields is J gene, V gene, D gene, clone size, CDR3 protein, CDR3 DNA. A D gene is named only where the DNA matches it firmly. Part of the rows lack a size; the others show once, few, many or a class for expanded clones.

>TRBJ2-1|TRBV7-3|TRBD2|once
CASRQTSGTYNEQFF
TGTGCCAGCAGACAGACTAGCGGGACGTACAATGAGCAGTTCTTC
>TRBJ2-1|TRBV6-6|-|-
CASSTLGVGDEQFF
TGTGCCAGCAGTACACTAGGTGTTGGCGATGAGCAGTTCTTC
>TRBJ1-1|TRBV6-5|-|-
CASSRGEGAFF
TGTGCCAGCAGTCGTGGGGAGGGAGCTTTCTTT
>TRBJ2-7|TRBV5-4|-|-
CASSLPSRAPYEQYF
TGTGCCAGCAGCTTGCCTAGCCGTGCCCCCTACGAGCAGTACTTC
>TRBJ2-3|TRBV7-6|TRBD2|once
CASSPSGGAADTQYF
TGTGCCAGCAGCCCTTCGGGGGGGGCAGCTGATACGCAGTATTTT
>TRBJ2-3|TRBV9|TRBD2|-
CASSPLGLAGGTLPSTDTQYF
TGTGCCAGCAGCCCCTTGGGACTAGCGGGAGGAACCCTACCTAGCACAGATACGCAGTATTTT
>TRBJ2-7|TRBV2|-|-
CASSGTFFYLEQYF
TGTGCCAGCAGCGGTACCTTCTTCTATCTCGAGCAGTACTTC
>TRBJ2-7|TRBV4-1|TRBD1|-
CASSHPGQASSYEQYF
TGCGCCAGCAGCCACCCTGGACAGGCTAGCTCCTACGAGCAGTACTTC
>TRBJ2-1|TRBV7-3|TRBD2|few
CASSRLAGGDEQFF
TGTGCCAGCAGCAGACTAGCGGGAGGGGATGAGCAGTTCTTC
>TRBJ2-5|TRBV6-6|-|-
CASRKGGQETQYF
TGTGCCAGCAGGAAGGGAGGCCAAGAGACCCAGTACTTC
>TRBJ1-5|TRBV28|TRBD1|-
CASSLGQFNQPQHF
TGTGCCAGCAGCCTGGGACAGTTCAATCAGCCCCAGCATTTT
>TRBJ2-6|TRBV19|TRBD2|-
CASNGGDFSGANVLTF
TGTGCCAGTAATGGGGGGGATTTCTCTGGGGCCAACGTCCTGACTTTC
>TRBJ2-6|TRBV5-4|-|-
CASSLLSGANVLTF
TGTGCCAGCAGTCTACTATCTGGGGCCAACGTCCTGACTTTC
>TRBJ2-7|TRBV10-3|TRBD2|-
CAIRPTSGGPPYEQYF
TGTGCCATCAGGCCCACTAGCGGGGGGCCACCCTACGAGCAGTACTTC
>TRBJ2-5|TRBV6-1|TRBD2|once
CASSENWGGETQYF
TGTGCCAGCAGTGAAAACTGGGGGGGGGAGACCCAGTACTTC
>TRBJ2-1|TRBV7-9|TRBD1|-
CASKRQGAYNEQFF
TGTGCCAGCAAAAGACAGGGGGCCTACAATGAGCAGTTCTTC
>TRBJ2-1|TRBV11-3|TRBD2|-
CASSLRLAGLDEQFF
TGTGCCAGCAGCTTAAGGCTAGCGGGCCTCGATGAGCAGTTCTTC
>TRBJ2-7|TRBV10-3|-|-
CAISDRVEQYF
TGTGCCATCAGTGACAGGGTCGAGCAGTACTTC
>TRBJ2-1|TRBV5-4|-|-
CASSFTGTILNEQFF
TGTGCCAGCAGCTTTACAGGGACGATCCTCAATGAGCAGTTCTTC
>TRBJ2-7|TRBV29-1|-|once
CSVADSTRYHRGEQYF
TGCAGCGTTGCGGACAGTACTAGATACCATCGAGGGGAGCAGTACTTC
>TRBJ2-3|TRBV7-9|TRBD1|-
CSSSPFNPRQGATDTQYF
TGTTCCAGCAGCCCCTTTAACCCCAGGCAGGGGGCCACAGATACGCAGTATTTT
>TRBJ2-7|TRBV4-1|TRBD2|-
CASSQPTSGRYNYEQYF
TGCGCCAGCAGCCAACCGACTAGCGGGAGATACAACTACGAGCAGTACTTC
>TRBJ1-4|TRBV5-6|-|-
CASSLWHSLNEKLFF
TGTGCCAGCAGCTTGTGGCACAGCCTTAATGAAAAACTGTTTTTT
>TRBJ1-1|TRBV7-3|-|-
CASSPGRQNTEAFF
TGTGCCAGCAGCCCGGGGAGGCAGAACACTGAAGCTTTCTTT
>TRBJ2-7|TRBV6-4|TRBD2|-
CASSHDRTSEGEQYF
TGTGCCAGCAGCCACGACCGGACTAGCGAGGGCGAGCAGTACTTC
>TRBJ1-1|TRBV5-1|-|once
CASSLEGVNTEAFF
TGCGCCAGCAGCTTGGAAGGGGTGAACACTGAAGCTTTCTTT
>TRBJ2-2|TRBV5-1|TRBD1|-
CASSFGQGTGGELFF
TGCGCCAGCAGCTTCGGACAGGGGACCGGCGGGGAGCTGTTTTTT
>TRBJ2-7|TRBV1|-|-
CTSSQALPGTGSYEQYF
TGCACCAGCAGCCAAGCCCTCCCGGGGACAGGGAGCTACGAGCAGTACTTC
>TRBJ2-7|TRBV15|TRBD2|-
CATSHDRGLAREQYF
TGTGCCACCAGTCACGATCGCGGACTAGCACGCGAGCAGTACTTC
>TRBJ2-1|TRBV2|TRBD2|-
CATIGLANNEQFF
TGTGCCACCATAGGACTAGCCAACAATGAGCAGTTCTTC